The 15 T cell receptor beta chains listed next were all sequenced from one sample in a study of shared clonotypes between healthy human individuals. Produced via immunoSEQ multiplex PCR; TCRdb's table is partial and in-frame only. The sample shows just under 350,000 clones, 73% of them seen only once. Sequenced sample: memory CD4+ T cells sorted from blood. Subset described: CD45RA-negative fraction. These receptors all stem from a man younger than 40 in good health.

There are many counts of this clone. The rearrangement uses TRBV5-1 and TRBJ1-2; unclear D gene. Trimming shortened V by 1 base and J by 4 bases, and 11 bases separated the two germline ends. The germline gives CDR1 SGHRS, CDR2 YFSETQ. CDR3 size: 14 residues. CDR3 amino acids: CASSLSGSGYGYTF. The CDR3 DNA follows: TGCGCCAGCAGCTTGAGTGGGTCTGGCTATGGCTACACCTTC. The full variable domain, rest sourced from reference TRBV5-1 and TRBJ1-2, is KAGVTQTPRYLIKTRGQQVTLSCSPISGHRSVSWYQQTPGQGLQFLFEYFSETQRNKGNFPGRFSGRQFSNSRSEMNVSTLELGDSALYLCASSLSGSGYGYTFGSGTRLTVV.

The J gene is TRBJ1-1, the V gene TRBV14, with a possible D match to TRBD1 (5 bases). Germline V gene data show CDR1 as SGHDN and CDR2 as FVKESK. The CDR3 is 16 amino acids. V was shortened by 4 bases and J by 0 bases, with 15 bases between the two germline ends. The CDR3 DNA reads TGTGCCAGCAGCCCGTACCTTGGGGGAGTGAACACTGAAGCTTTCTTT. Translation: CASSPYLGGVNTEAFF.

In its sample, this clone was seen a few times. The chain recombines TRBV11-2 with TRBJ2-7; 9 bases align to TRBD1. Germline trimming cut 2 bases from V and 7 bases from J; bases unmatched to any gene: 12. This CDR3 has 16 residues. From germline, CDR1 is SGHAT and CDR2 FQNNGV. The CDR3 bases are TGTGCCAGCAGCTTACAGGGGAACAGGGGGCGCGTAGAGCAGTACTTC. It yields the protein CASSLQGNRGRVEQYF. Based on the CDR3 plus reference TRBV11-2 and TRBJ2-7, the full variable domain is EAGVAQSPRYKIIEKRQSVAFWCNPISGHATLYWYQQILGQGPKLLIQFQNNGVVDDSQLPKDRFSAERLKGVDSTLKIQPAKLEDSAVYLCASSLQGNRGRVEQYFGPGTRLTVT.

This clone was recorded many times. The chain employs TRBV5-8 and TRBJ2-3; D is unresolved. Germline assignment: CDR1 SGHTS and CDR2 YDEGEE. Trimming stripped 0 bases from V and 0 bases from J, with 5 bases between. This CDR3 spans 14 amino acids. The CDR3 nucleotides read TGTGCCAGCAGCTTGGGACCGAGCACAGATACGCAGTATTTT. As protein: CASSLGPSTDTQYF.

The CDR3 loop is CASTLGGAAQPQHF. The CDR3 nucleotides read TGTGCCAGTACCCTAGGAGGGGCCGCCCAGCCCCAGCATTTT. The genes are TRBV19 and TRBJ1-5; D perhaps matches TRBD1 (5 bases). V lost 7 bases and J lost 7, with 17 bases in between. CDR1 and CDR2 (germline): LNHDA, SQIVND (reference sequence). The CDR3 totals 14 residues.

The CDR3 coding sequence is TGCGCCAGCAGCACTACCCGGGGGAACACCGGGGAGCTGTTTTTT. Translated, it gives CASSTTRGNTGELFF. This sequence joins TRBV5-1 and TRBJ2-2; tentatively, D is TRBD2 (5 bases). CDR1 is SGHRS and CDR2 is YFSETQ in the germline V gene. CDR3 length: 15 amino acids. V was cut by 4 bases and J by 1 base, with 11 bases left in between. Full variable domain (rest looked up from reference TRBV5-1 and TRBJ2-2): KAGVTQTPRYLIKTRGQQVTLSCSPISGHRSVSWYQQTPGQGLQFLFEYFSETQRNKGNFPGRFSGRQFSNSRSEMNVSTLELGDSALYLCASSTTRGNTGELFFGEGSRLTVL.

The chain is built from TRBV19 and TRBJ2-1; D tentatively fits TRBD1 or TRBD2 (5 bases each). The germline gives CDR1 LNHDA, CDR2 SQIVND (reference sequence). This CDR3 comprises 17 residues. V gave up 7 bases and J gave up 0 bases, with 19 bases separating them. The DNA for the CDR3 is TGTGCCAGTACCTTGGGGGATTTGTCGAGCTCCTACAATGAGCAGTTCTTC. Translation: CASTLGDLSSSYNEQFF.

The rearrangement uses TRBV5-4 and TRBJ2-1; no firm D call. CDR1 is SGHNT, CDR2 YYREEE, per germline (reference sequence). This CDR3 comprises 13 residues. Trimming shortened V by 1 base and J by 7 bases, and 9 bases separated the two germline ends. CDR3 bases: TGTGCCAGCAGCTTGCCACTCGGGAATGAGCAGTTCTTC. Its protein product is CASSLPLGNEQFF.

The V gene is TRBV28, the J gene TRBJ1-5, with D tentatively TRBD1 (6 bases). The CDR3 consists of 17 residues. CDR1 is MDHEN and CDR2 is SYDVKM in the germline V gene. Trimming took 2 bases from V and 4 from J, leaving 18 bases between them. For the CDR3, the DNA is TGTGCCAGCAGTTTACGTCGCACGGACAGTCTGAATCAGCCCCAGCATTTT. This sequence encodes CASSLRRTDSLNQPQHF.

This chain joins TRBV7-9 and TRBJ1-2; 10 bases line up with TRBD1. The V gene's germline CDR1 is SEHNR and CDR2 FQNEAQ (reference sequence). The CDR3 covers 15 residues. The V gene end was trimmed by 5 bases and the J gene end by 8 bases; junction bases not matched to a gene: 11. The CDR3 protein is CASSIGTGEPRGYTF. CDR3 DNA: TGTGCCAGCAGCATTGGGACAGGGGAACCACGAGGCTACACCTTC.

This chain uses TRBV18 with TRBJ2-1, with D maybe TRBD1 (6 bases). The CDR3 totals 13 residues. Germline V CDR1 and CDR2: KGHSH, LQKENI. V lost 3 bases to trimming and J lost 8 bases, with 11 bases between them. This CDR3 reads CASSPGQYDEQFF. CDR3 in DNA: TGTGCCAGCTCACCGGGACAATACGATGAGCAGTTCTTC.

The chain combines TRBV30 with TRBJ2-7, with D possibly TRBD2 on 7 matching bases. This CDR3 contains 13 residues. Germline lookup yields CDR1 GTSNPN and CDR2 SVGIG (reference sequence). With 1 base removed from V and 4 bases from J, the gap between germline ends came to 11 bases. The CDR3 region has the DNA TGTGCCTGGAGTGCGGGGGGCAGGTACGAGCAGTACTTC. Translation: CAWSAGGRYEQYF.

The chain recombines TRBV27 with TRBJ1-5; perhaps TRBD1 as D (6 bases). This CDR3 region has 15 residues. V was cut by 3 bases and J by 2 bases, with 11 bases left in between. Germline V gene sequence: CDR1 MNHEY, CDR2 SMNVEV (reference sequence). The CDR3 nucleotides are TGTGCCAGCAGTTTGAACAGGGAGGGCAATCAGCCCCAGCATTTT. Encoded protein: CASSLNREGNQPQHF.

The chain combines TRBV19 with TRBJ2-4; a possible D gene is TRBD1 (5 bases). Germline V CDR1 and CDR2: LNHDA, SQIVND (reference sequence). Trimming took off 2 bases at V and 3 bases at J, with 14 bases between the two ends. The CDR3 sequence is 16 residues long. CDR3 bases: TGTGCCAGTAGTATACGTGGGATTCAGGGCAAAAACATTCAGTACTTC. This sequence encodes CASSIRGIQGKNIQYF.

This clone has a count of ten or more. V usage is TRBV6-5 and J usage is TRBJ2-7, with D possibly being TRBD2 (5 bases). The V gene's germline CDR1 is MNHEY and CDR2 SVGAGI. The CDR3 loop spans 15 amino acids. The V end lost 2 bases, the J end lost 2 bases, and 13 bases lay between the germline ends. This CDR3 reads CASSYGGLGTYEQYF. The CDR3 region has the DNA TGTGCCAGCAGTTACGGCGGACTGGGGACCTACGAGCAGTACTTC.